Listed below are T cell receptor beta chains from one sample, sequenced in a study of blood T cell repertoires in COVID-19. Clones were sequenced by immunoSEQ multiplex PCR, and TCRdb holds only the in-frame ones, with some missing. The repertoire includes tens of thousands of clones, 75% to 95% of them detected once, and around 13% sits in the top ten. Sequencing was done on a sample of peripheral blood. All receptors come from a human donor with active COVID-19. The donor label of this sample is uncertain. Both conserved end residues are part of each CDR3. Fields, in order: J gene, V gene, D gene, clone size, CDR3 protein, CDR3 DNA. The D gene is left open where the match is weak. Rows may omit the clone size; those that give it use once, few, many or a size class.

TRBJ1-5 TRBV4-1 NA NA CASSQAPQRGNQPQHF TGCGCCAGCAGCCAGGCCCCCCAGAGGGGGAATCAGCCCCAGCATTTT
TRBJ2-7 TRBV27 TRBD1 few CASSYNRGSREQYF TGTGCCAGCAGTTATAACAGGGGCTCGAGAGAGCAGTACTTC
TRBJ2-7 TRBV18 NA NA CASSPAEAGPYEQYF TGTGCCAGCTCCCCCGCTGAGGCGGGCCCCTACGAGCAGTACTTC
TRBJ1-6 TRBV11-2 NA NA CASSFQGLISNNSPLHF TGTGCCAGCAGCTTCCAGGGGTTAATTAGTAATAATTCACCCCTCCACTTT
TRBJ1-2 TRBV3-1/TRBV3-2 NA NA CASSPSAISNYGYTF TGTGCCAGCAGCCCATCAGCGATTTCTAACTATGGCTACACCTTC
TRBJ2-6 TRBV19 NA once CASQREGARGANVLTF TGTGCCAGTCAACGGGAGGGGGCGCGGGGGGCCAACGTCCTGACTTTC
TRBJ2-3 TRBV10-3 TRBD1 NA CAISAGGDTQYF TGTGCCATCAGTGCAGGGGGAGATACGCAGTATTTT
TRBJ1-3 TRBV10-1 NA NA CATSTGAGNTIYF TGCGCCACTTCGACAGGCGCTGGAAACACCATATATTTT
TRBJ2-1 TRBV19 TRBD2 once CASSIDWGLADSYNEQFF TGTGCCAGTAGTATAGACTGGGGACTAGCGGACTCCTACAATGAGCAGTTCTTC
TRBJ2-4 TRBV6-5 TRBD1 NA CASRGTGQANIQYF TGTGCCAGCAGGGGGACAGGCCAGGCAAACATTCAGTACTTC
TRBJ2-2 TRBV7-9 NA once CASRGGGTGELFF TGTGCCAGCAGGGGGGGAGGCACCGGGGAGCTGTTTTTT
TRBJ1-6 TRBV27 TRBD1 once CASSFQRDRPPLHF TGTGCCAGCAGTTTCCAACGGGACAGGCCACCCCTCCACTTT
TRBJ1-2 TRBV18 TRBD1 NA CASSKRDRGYGYTF TGTGCCAGCTCCAAAAGGGACAGGGGCTATGGCTACACCTTC
TRBJ2-7 TRBV7-3 TRBD1 NA CASSLTGGDYIYEQYF TGTGCCAGCAGCTTAACAGGGGGCGACTACATCTACGAGCAGTACTTC
TRBJ2-7 TRBV19 NA NA CASGGGLYEQYF TGTGCCAGTGGGGGGGGCCTTTACGAGCAGTACTTC
TRBJ2-6 TRBV6-5 NA NA CASSPGANVLTF TGTGCCAGCAGTCCAGGGGCCAACGTCCTGACTTTC
TRBJ2-7 TRBV20-1 TRBD2 NA CSASPLAGPSYEQYF TGCAGTGCTAGTCCCCTAGCGGGACCCTCCTACGAGCAGTACTTC
TRBJ2-1 TRBV7-3 TRBD2 NA CASSLRFKSGSPYNEQFF TGTGCCAGCAGCTTAAGGTTTAAGAGCGGGAGCCCCTACAATGAGCAGTTCTTC
TRBJ2-1 TRBV24-1 TRBD1 NA CATSDFDRDQLWEQFF TGTGCCACCAGTGATTTCGACAGGGATCAATTGTGGGAGCAGTTCTTC
TRBJ2-7 TRBV27 TRBD2 NA CASRVAGGLAYEQYF TGTGCCAGCAGGGTAGCGGGAGGGTTGGCCTACGAGCAGTACTTC
TRBJ1-1 TRBV6-5 TRBD1 NA CASLRGLGTEAFF TGTGCCAGCCTCAGGGGGCTGGGCACTGAAGCTTTCTTT
TRBJ2-3 TRBV28 TRBD2 NA CASSPGTSGYRDTQYF TGTGCCAGCAGCCCCGGGACTAGCGGATATAGGGATACGCAGTATTTT
TRBJ2-1 TRBV3-1/TRBV3-2 TRBD2 NA CASSHRLADEQFF TGTGCCAGCAGCCACCGACTAGCGGATGAGCAGTTCTTC
TRBJ2-1 TRBV27 NA once CASSLAGLPYNEQFF TGTGCCAGCAGTTTAGCGGGACTTCCCTACAATGAGCAGTTCTTC
TRBJ2-2 TRBV15 TRBD1 NA CATSSDRANTGELFF TGTGCCACCAGCAGCGACAGGGCGAACACCGGGGAGCTGTTTTTT